What follows are 21 T cell receptor beta chains derived from one specimen sequenced in a study of blood T cell repertoires in COVID-19. Sequenced by immunoSEQ multiplex PCR; TCRdb stores in-frame clones only, minus some. The table includes around 300,000 clones, around nine tenths detected once. Sequences were obtained from peripheral blood. The receptor set was obtained from a middle-aged woman who had recovered from COVID-19.

The chain is built from TRBV5-1 and TRBJ1-1, with D possibly being TRBD1 (5 bases). The length of the CDR3 is 13 residues. Between the trimmed V and J ends, which lost 4 bases and 3 bases, there was a span of 10 bases. Germline V CDR1 and CDR2: SGHRS, YFSETQ. The chain's CDR3 is CASSPTDYTEAFF. CDR3 DNA sequence: TGCGCCAGCAGCCCGACAGACTACACTGAAGCTTTCTTT.

V and J are TRBV6-6 and TRBJ1-2, with 8 bases fitting TRBD1. The CDR3 is made up of 13 amino acids. The V gene end was trimmed by 6 bases and the J gene end by 5 bases; junction bases not matched to a gene: 5. Germline CDR1 reads MNHNY; CDR2 reads SVGAGI (reference sequence). CDR3 sequence: CASRTGQEYGYTF. DNA for the CDR3: TGTGCCAGCAGGACGGGACAGGAGTATGGCTACACCTTC.

J is TRBJ1-5 and V is TRBV2; TRBD1 matches at 9 bases. Germline trimming cut 2 bases from V and 3 bases from J; bases unmatched to any gene: 2. The CDR3 sequence is 15 residues long. Germline CDR1 is SNHLY and CDR2 is FYNNEI. CDR3 DNA: TGTGCCAGCAGTGAATGGGACAGGGACAATCAGCCCCAGCATTTT. It encodes CASSEWDRDNQPQHF.

This sequence joins TRBV28 and TRBJ2-7, with 7 nucleotides matching TRBD2. This CDR3 has 14 amino acids. From germline, CDR1 is MDHEN and CDR2 SYDVKM. V lost 4 bases, J lost 3 bases, and 6 bases stayed unmatched. CDR3 nucleotide sequence: TGTGCCAGCAGTTGGACTAGAAGCCACTACGAGCAGTACTTC. Translated: CASSWTRSHYEQYF.

The genes are TRBV19 and TRBJ2-6; D is ambiguous. The CDR3 totals 15 residues. The germline V and J ends were trimmed by 5 bases and 4 bases, with 12 bases remaining between them. Germline assignment: CDR1 LNHDA and CDR2 SQIVND (reference sequence). CDR3 sequence reads: CASSPQDSGANVLTF. In DNA form, the CDR3 reads TGTGCCAGTAGTCCCCAGGATTCCGGGGCCAACGTCCTGACTTTC.

The chain links TRBV10-3 to TRBJ2-7; 10 nucleotides align to TRBD2. The V and J ends lost 0 bases and 2 bases, in that order; junction bases with no gene match: 7. Germline CDR1 and CDR2: ENHRY and SYGVKD. The CDR3 sequence is 17 residues long. The CDR3 bases are TGTGCCATCAGTGAGTCGGGGGGAGCGGGAGGGCCCTACGAGCAGTACTTC. Translating gives CAISESGGAGGPYEQYF.

The genes are TRBV21-1 and TRBJ2-7; no check of the table's D call, TRBD2, against the DNA was made. TRBV21-1 is an annotated pseudogene. The CDR3 has 17 residues. CDR3 region: CASSHSTSGRSAYEQYF. The CDR3, as DNA: TGTGCCAGCAGCCATTCAACTAGCGGGAGGTCGGCCTACGAGCAGTACTTC.

The chain has TRBV24-1 and TRBJ2-5; 8 nucleotides match TRBD2. The junction had 10 bases not matched to a gene; V was cut back by 9 bases and J by 5 bases. Germline-derived CDR1 and CDR2 are KGHDR and SFDVKD. This CDR3 contains 14 residues. CDR3 bases: TGTGCCACCTCTACAGCGGGAGATCGGGAGACCCAGTACTTC. It specifies CATSTAGDRETQYF.

This clone occurred once. The gene calls are TRBV4-2 and TRBJ2-2, with a weak D call TRBD1 (6 bases). This CDR3 is 17 amino acids long. Trimming stripped 0 bases from V and 2 bases from J, with 13 bases between. Germline loops: CDR1 LGHNA, CDR2 YNFKEQ. The CDR3 nucleotides are TGTGCCAGCAGCCAAGACTTGGGGACAACCAACACCGGGGAGCTGTTTTTT. Translation: CASSQDLGTTNTGELFF.

This chain connects TRBV15 to TRBJ1-4; the D is unclear. V lost 1 base and J 6 bases, leaving 9 bases between the germline ends. Germline CDR1 is LNHNV and CDR2 is YYDKDF (reference sequence). CDR3 length equals 14 residues. CDR3 nucleotide sequence: TGTGCCACCAGCAGAGTCGAGGAAGATGAAAAACTGTTTTTT. This sequence encodes CATSRVEEDEKLFF.

Here the CDR3 DNA reads TGTGCCAGCACGCCGGGGTCGCATGGCTACACCTTC. Translated, it gives CASTPGSHGYTF. V and J are TRBV28 and TRBJ1-2, with unresolved D. V gave up 7 bases and J gave up 6 bases, with 12 bases separating them. Germline lookup yields CDR1 MDHEN and CDR2 SYDVKM. The CDR3 covers 12 residues.

This clone was seen more than once but under ten times. The V call is TRBV7-3, the J call TRBJ2-7; 7 bases are a match to TRBD2. Trimming removed 10 bases from V and 1 base from J; junction bases left unmatched: 7. There are 13 residues in the CDR3. Germline CDR1 reads SGHTA; CDR2 reads FQGTGA. CDR3 DNA: TGTGCCACCGGGGAGGGGAAATCCTACGAGCAGTACTTC. Residues: CATGEGKSYEQYF.

The gene calls are TRBV5-4 and TRBJ2-5, with D perhaps matching TRBD1 (6 bases). CDR1 SGHNT and CDR2 YYREEE come from the germline V gene (reference sequence). Trimming removed 2 bases from V and 2 bases from J, with 7 bases in between. CDR3 length: 13 residues. This chain's CDR3 is CASSLQGQETQYF. The CDR3 DNA follows: TGTGCCAGCAGCTTACAGGGTCAAGAGACCCAGTACTTC.

The V gene is TRBV5-4, the J gene TRBJ2-1, with D possibly TRBD1 on 5 matching bases. Trimming left V 0 bases short and J 2 bases short, with 9 bases between. The CDR3 loop spans 15 amino acids. Germline values: CDR1 SGHNT, CDR2 YYREEE (reference sequence). The CDR3 is CASSLATAPYNEQFF. In DNA, the CDR3 is TGTGCCAGCAGCTTGGCGACAGCCCCCTACAATGAGCAGTTCTTC.

The J gene is TRBJ2-3, the V gene TRBV2; TRBD2 matches 10 bases. V shed 5 bases, J shed 5 bases, and the junction held 7 bases outside the gene matches. Germline lookup yields CDR1 SNHLY and CDR2 FYNNEI. This CDR3 is built from 15 residues. CDR3 residues: CASSQPGLAIDTQYF. CDR3 coding DNA: TGTGCCAGCAGTCAGCCGGGACTAGCGATAGATACGCAGTATTTT.

This sequence joins TRBV11-3 and TRBJ2-7, with unresolved D. The V and J ends lost 2 bases and 2 bases respectively, with 7 bases between them. From germline, CDR1 is SGHNT and CDR2 YENEEA. The CDR3 length is 13 residues. The CDR3 loop reads CASSLRQPYEQYF. The CDR3, as DNA: TGTGCCAGCAGCTTAAGACAACCCTACGAGCAGTACTTC.

The chain carries TRBV6-5 and TRBJ2-1; D possibly corresponds to TRBD2 (6 bases). Germline V gene data show CDR1 as MNHEY and CDR2 as SVGAGI. Trimming removed 6 bases at V and 0 bases at J, with 12 bases between. This CDR3 region has 15 residues. In nucleotides, the CDR3 is TGTGCCAGCAGCGGAATAGCGGACTCCTACAATGAGCAGTTCTTC. It specifies CASSGIADSYNEQFF.

In the case of this clone: Other nucleotide sequences from this sample produce the same CDR3. This chain joins TRBV7-3 and TRBJ1-1; 8 bases line up with TRBD1. This CDR3 is 13 amino acids long. Losses at the gene ends were 5 bases for V and 3 bases for J; bases not matched to a gene: 2. The germline gives CDR1 SGHTA, CDR2 FQGTGA. CDR3 sequence reads: CASSPQGDTEAFF. The CDR3 DNA sequence: TGTGCCAGCAGCCCACAGGGGGACACTGAAGCTTTCTTT.

The rearrangement uses TRBV28 and TRBJ2-6, with D possibly TRBD1 on 5 matching bases. Deletions cut 9 bases from V and 1 base from J, with 13 bases between. Germline CDR1 reads MDHEN; CDR2 reads SYDVKM. This CDR3 comprises 15 residues. CDR3 sequence: CASTKRGSGANVLTF. CDR3 nucleotide sequence: TGTGCCAGTACGAAAAGGGGTTCTGGGGCCAACGTCCTGACTTTC.

This clone was detected a few times. The chain couples TRBV6-1 to TRBJ2-4; 10 bases line up with TRBD2. V dropped 4 bases and J dropped 0; count of bases not matched to a gene: 9. The CDR3 has 18 residues. The germline gives CDR1 MNHNS, CDR2 SASEGT. The CDR3 reads CASSARLAGDVAKNIQYF. The CDR3 DNA sequence: TGTGCCAGCAGTGCCCGACTAGCGGGTGACGTAGCCAAAAACATTCAGTACTTC.

The chain employs TRBV7-3 and TRBJ2-1; TRBD2 agrees at 13 bases. After removal of 4 bases from V and 4 bases from J, the junction contained 1 base not matched to a gene. The CDR3 contains 15 residues. Germline CDR1 is SGHTA and CDR2 is FQGTGA. In DNA form, the CDR3 reads TGTGCCAGCAGCTCGGGACTAGCGGGGTACAATGAGCAGTTCTTC. It specifies CASSSGLAGYNEQFF.